The 3 T cell receptor beta chains presented below share a single source sample, sequenced in a study of blood T cell repertoires in COVID-19. The assay was immunoSEQ multiplex PCR, and TCRdb's table has in-frame clones only and misses some. Found here are a few hundred thousand clones, 75% to 90% of them singletons; the top ten hold about 2.2%. The material sequenced was peripheral blood. These receptors came from a woman between 25 and 40 years old who had recovered from COVID-19.

This clone appeared once. This rearrangement joins TRBV5-6 to TRBJ2-1; 9 bases map to TRBD2. J was trimmed by 5 bases and V by 0 bases; bases with no gene match: 9. The CDR3 totals 17 residues. CDR1 SGHDT and CDR2 YYEEEE come from the germline V gene. The CDR3 is CASSLGARAGGDNEQFF. The CDR3 coding sequence is TGTGCCAGCAGCTTGGGGGCTCGAGCGGGAGGCGACAATGAGCAGTTCTTC.

The chain links TRBV18 to TRBJ1-5, with D unresolved. The CDR3 is made up of 13 amino acids. With 2 bases removed from V and 6 bases from J, the gap between germline ends came to 8 bases. Germline values: CDR1 KGHSH, CDR2 LQKENI. CDR3 sequence (DNA): TGTGCCAGCTCACCAGAGGAAGGTCAGCCCCAGCATTTT. It is translated as CASSPEEGQPQHF.

The CDR3, as DNA: TGTGCCAGCAGCCCCTGGACAGCGAACACCGGGGAGCTGTTTTTT. This codes for CASSPWTANTGELFF. The chain joins TRBV7-2 to TRBJ2-2; D possibly corresponds to TRBD1 (6 bases). Germline V gene lookup returns CDR1 SGHTA and CDR2 FQGNSA. Trimming pared 5 bases from V and 0 bases from J, leaving 10 bases between. This CDR3 spans 15 amino acids.